Sequencing of this T cell receptor (beta chain) was carried out in a study of shared clonotypes between healthy human individuals. Germline CDR1 is GTSNPN and CDR2 is SVGIG (reference sequence). With 0 bases removed from V and 0 bases from J, the gap between germline ends came to 6 bases. The CDR3 runs to 14 residues. Data came from immunoSEQ multiplex PCR; TCRdb stores just in-frame clones and leaves some out. The sample has fewer than 850,000 clones, about 78% seen once. This TCR came from a woman aged 30 to 39 in good health. This rearrangement joins TRBV30 to TRBJ1-3; D gene unclear. Sequenced input: memory CD4+ T cells sorted from blood. The subset: CD45RA-negative fraction. CDR3 DNA: TGTGCCTGGAGTGTACCCAGCTCTGGAAACACCATATATTTT. Translating gives CAWSVPSSGNTIYF.